A single sample is the source of the 23 T cell receptor beta chains below, sequenced in a study of T cell changes during pregnancy in multiple sclerosis. Generated by immunoSEQ multiplex PCR, the TCRdb table keeps only in-frame clones and is missing some. Of tens of thousands of clones in the sample, nearly 95% are singletons; the top ten hold 0.35% to 0.45%. The sequencing here drew on CD4+ T cells from peripheral blood mononuclear cells, taken after pregnancy. The source of these receptors is a female donor in good health, enrolled as a control in a pregnancy study.

The J gene is TRBJ2-3, the V gene TRBV5-4; TRBD2 agrees at 7 bases. Unmatched junction bases numbered 12, after V lost 4 bases and J lost 1 base. CDR1 and CDR2 (germline): SGHNT, YYREEE (reference sequence). This CDR3 is built from 17 residues. As DNA, the CDR3 is TGTGCCAGCAGCCCCAGTTGGCTAGCGGAGCGCACAGATACGCAGTATTTT. Its protein product is CASSPSWLAERTDTQYF.

The chain employs TRBV5-5 and TRBJ2-5; tentatively, D is TRBD2 (7 bases). CDR1 is SGHKS, CDR2 YYEKEE, per germline (reference sequence). The CDR3 is 15 amino acids. V was shortened by 5 bases and J by 4 bases, with 18 bases between the two germline ends. The CDR3 DNA reads as TGTGCCAGCAGAGCCATCGGGGGGCGGGCAGAGACCCAGTACTTC. This gives the protein CASRAIGGRAETQYF.

The J gene is TRBJ1-1, the V gene TRBV27; D is unresolved. The CDR3 covers 14 residues. Germline CDR1 and CDR2: MNHEY and SMNVEV (reference sequence). The ends were cut back, 3 bases at V and 0 bases at J, with 8 bases in the middle. The CDR3 coding sequence is TGTGCCAGCAGTTTTGAGGGTATGAACACTGAAGCTTTCTTT. This sequence encodes CASSFEGMNTEAFF.

The V gene is TRBV6-5, the J gene TRBJ2-1, with 9 nucleotides matching TRBD2. The germline V gene encodes CDR1 MNHEY and CDR2 SVGAGI. The CDR3 covers 15 residues. V lost 6 bases, J lost 9 bases, and 12 bases stayed unmatched. This chain's CDR3 is CASRGVAGEQGEQFF. Written as DNA, the CDR3 is TGTGCCAGCAGGGGAGTAGCGGGAGAGCAGGGTGAGCAGTTCTTC.

The chain carries TRBV16 and TRBJ1-1, with TRBD1 matching 10 bases. Germline V gene sequence: CDR1 KGHSY, CDR2 FQNENV. The junction had 15 bases not matched to a gene; V was cut back by 2 bases and J by 0 bases. CDR3 length equals 20 residues. CDR3 in amino acids: CASSQRAPGQGMNLNTEAFF. CDR3 in DNA: TGTGCCAGCAGCCAAAGAGCCCCGGGACAGGGGATGAACTTGAACACTGAAGCTTTCTTT.

Remarks on this clone: This sample also contains other DNA sequences that code for the same CDR3. This chain joins TRBV6-5 and TRBJ2-7; 7 positions match TRBD1. The CDR3 contains 12 residues. CDR1 is MNHEY, CDR2 SVGAGI, per germline. V shed 5 bases, J shed 4 bases, and the junction held 2 bases outside the gene matches. The CDR3 bases are TGTGCCAGCAGTCCACAGGGGTACGAGCAGTACTTC. Its protein is CASSPQGYEQYF.

The rearrangement joins TRBV6-5 to TRBJ2-5; TRBD1 aligns across 9 bases. V dropped 4 bases and J dropped 4; count of bases not matched to a gene: 4. There are 14 residues in the CDR3. Germline V CDR1 and CDR2: MNHEY, SVGAGI. For the CDR3, the DNA is TGTGCCAGCAGTTCACAGGGGGCAGGAGAGACCCAGTACTTC. This gives the protein CASSSQGAGETQYF.

J is TRBJ1-2 and V is TRBV6-6; 8 positions agree with TRBD1. The junction had 11 bases not matched to a gene; V was cut back by 7 bases and J by 4 bases. CDR3 size: 15 residues. Germline V gives CDR1 MNHNY, CDR2 SVGAGI (reference sequence). CDR3 nucleotides: TGTGCCAGCAAGAGCCAGGGGGCGCCGGGCTATGGCTACACCTTC. This codes for CASKSQGAPGYGYTF.

This chain connects TRBV14 to TRBJ1-4; unclear D gene. This CDR3 is built from 13 residues. Between the trimmed V and J ends, which lost 0 bases and 15 bases, there was a span of 14 bases. Germline V CDR1 and CDR2: SGHDN, FVKESK. The CDR3 DNA follows: TGTGCCAGCAGCCAAGATATCGGCCGGCGGATGTTTTTT. As protein: CASSQDIGRRMFF. Variable domain in full (rest from reference TRBV14 and TRBJ1-4): EAGVTQFPSHSVIEKGQTVTLRCDPISGHDNLYWYRRVMGKEIKFLLHFVKESKQDESGMPNNRFLAERTGGTYSTLKVQPAELEDSGVYFCASSQDIGRRMFFGSGTQLSVL.

The DNA of the CDR3 is TGTGCCTGGTCCCCAGGGGCCGACGAGCAGTACTTC. Its translation is CAWSPGADEQYF. The J gene is TRBJ2-7, the V gene TRBV30; D is possibly TRBD1 (6 bases). V lost 5 bases to trimming and J lost 5 bases, with 13 bases between them. The CDR3 is 12 amino acids. Per germline, CDR1 GTSNPN and CDR2 SVGIG (reference sequence).

V is TRBV6-6 and J is TRBJ1-1, with D possibly TRBD1 on 5 matching bases. Trimming stripped 2 bases from V and 5 bases from J, with 15 bases between. CDR1 and CDR2 (germline): MNHNY, SVGAGI (reference sequence). The CDR3 has 15 residues. The CDR3 region has the DNA TGTGCCAGCAGTTACCCCGTCGGGGGTAGGACTGAAGCTTTCTTT. Translation gives CASSYPVGGRTEAFF.

The V and J genes are TRBV27 and TRBJ1-2, with D perhaps matching TRBD1 (6 bases). This CDR3 comprises 13 residues. V was clipped by 3 bases and J by 5 bases, with 10 bases between them. Germline V gives CDR1 MNHEY, CDR2 SMNVEV (reference sequence). Here the CDR3 reads CASSFGQGYGYTF. The CDR3 nucleotides are TGTGCCAGCAGTTTCGGGCAGGGGTATGGCTACACCTTC.

The chain uses TRBV18 and TRBJ2-5; a possible D gene is TRBD2 (6 bases). The V gene lost 5 bases and the J gene lost 5 bases, with 12 bases spanning the gap. This CDR3 is built from 13 residues. CDR1 is KGHSH, CDR2 LQKENI, per germline. In DNA, the CDR3 is TGTGCCAGCTCAAGTATTCGGGAGGAGACCCAGTACTTC. As protein: CASSSIREETQYF.

This rearrangement joins TRBV5-1 to TRBJ2-7; 8 bases match TRBD1. The CDR3 length is 14 residues. CDR1 is SGHRS, CDR2 YFSETQ, per germline. Trimming cost V 2 bases and J 7 bases; bases outside gene matches: 8. Here the CDR3 DNA reads TGCGCCAGCAGCTTCCTGGCAGGGGGCGAAGAGCAGTACTTC. This codes for CASSFLAGGEEQYF.

The chain joins TRBV28 to TRBJ1-5; D is undetermined. The V end lost 3 bases, the J end lost 7 bases, and 10 bases lay between the germline ends. Germline V gene sequence: CDR1 MDHEN, CDR2 SYDVKM. The CDR3 extends over 13 amino acids. CDR3 loop: CASSFSVVQPQHF. The CDR3 DNA reads as TGTGCCAGCAGTTTTTCCGTCGTGCAGCCCCAGCATTTT.

J is TRBJ2-5 and V is TRBV5-6; D is unresolved. Near its end, the DNA agrees better with TRBJ2-7, so the J call may be wrong. The V gene's germline CDR1 is SGHDT and CDR2 YYEEEE. The CDR3 extends over 15 amino acids. The CDR3: CASSDRPGGGYEQYF. CDR3 DNA: TGTGCCAGCAGCGATCGACCCGGCGGCGGCTACGAGCAGTACTTC.

The sample holds a few counts of this clone. The chain is built from TRBV5-6 and TRBJ2-2; TRBD2 might be the D (7 bases). V was shortened by 0 bases and J by 2 bases, with 14 bases between the two germline ends. The CDR3 has 17 residues. Per germline, CDR1 SGHDT and CDR2 YYEEEE. For the CDR3, the DNA is TGTGCCAGCAGCTTGGGGCGTGCGGGGGCTAACACCGGGGAGCTGTTTTTT. Protein: CASSLGRAGANTGELFF.

V gene TRBV19 combines with J gene TRBJ1-2, with D unresolved. Looked up from germline, CDR1 is LNHDA and CDR2 is SQIVND (reference sequence). The CDR3 has 16 amino acids. V dropped 7 bases and J dropped 2 bases, with 20 bases sitting between them. The CDR3 DNA is TGTGCCAGTAATTATGGAGAAATAGCACCGAACTATGGCTACACCTTC. As protein: CASNYGEIAPNYGYTF.

The chain has TRBV7-9 and TRBJ1-5, with D unresolved. The CDR3 totals 14 residues. From germline, CDR1 is SEHNR and CDR2 FQNEAQ (reference sequence). V was pared by 3 bases and J by 2 bases, with 8 bases between. CDR3: CASSFSGGNQPQHF. The CDR3 DNA sequence: TGTGCCAGCAGCTTCTCGGGTGGCAATCAGCCCCAGCATTTT. Full variable domain (outside the CDR3, taken from reference TRBV7-9 and TRBJ1-5): DTGVSQNPRHKITKRGQNVTFRCDPISEHNRLYWYRQTLGQGPEFLTYFQNEAQLEKSRLLSDRFSAERPKGSFSTLEIQRTEQGDSAMYLCASSFSGGNQPQHFGDGTRLSIL.

The genes are TRBV7-2 and TRBJ1-1; a possible D gene is TRBD1 (5 bases). The CDR3 covers 14 residues. Between the trimmed V and J ends, which lost 1 base and 0 bases, there was a span of 6 bases. The germline CDR1 and CDR2 sequences are SGHTA and FQGNSA. CDR3 loop: CASSLGQLNTEAFF. CDR3 nucleotide sequence: TGTGCCAGCAGCTTAGGACAGCTGAACACTGAAGCTTTCTTT.

The table lists this clone with a few counts. The rearrangement joins TRBV27 to TRBJ1-5; the D gene is possibly TRBD1 (6 bases). V dropped 5 bases and J dropped 5 bases, with 13 bases sitting between them. Germline CDR1 MNHEY, CDR2 SMNVEV (reference sequence). There are 14 residues in the CDR3. This CDR3 reads CASSPTGLYQPQHF. CDR3 sequence (DNA): TGTGCCAGCAGTCCCACAGGGCTATATCAGCCCCAGCATTTT.

The V and J genes are TRBV6-5 and TRBJ2-3, with 11 bases matching TRBD2. Germline V lookup: CDR1 MNHEY, CDR2 SVGAGI. The J segment lost 5 bases and the V segment lost 2 bases, leaving 6 bases of the junction unmatched. The CDR3 has 16 amino acids. The CDR3 DNA is TGTGCCAGCAGTTACCCACTAGCGGGAGATAAAGATACGCAGTATTTT. It yields the protein CASSYPLAGDKDTQYF.

V and J are TRBV28 and TRBJ1-2, with 7 positions matching TRBD1. This CDR3 spans 15 amino acids. CDR1 is MDHEN and CDR2 is SYDVKM in the germline V gene. The V gene end was trimmed by 8 bases and the J gene end by 7 bases; junction bases not matched to a gene: 16. The CDR3 coding sequence is TGTGCCAGCTCGGACTGGACAGGCTCTAACGGTGGCTACACCTTC. It encodes CASSDWTGSNGGYTF.